These 30 T cell receptor beta chains share one sample of origin, sequenced in a study of CD8 T cells in ankylosing spondylitis. Overall study findings and caveats: Seemingly characteristic of ankylosing spondylitis blood was a TCR beta motif consisting of roughly 8 highly homologous variants.

TCRdb reprocessed the 5' RACE reads with MiXCR, giving one entry per CDR3 protein. The data show over 600,000 distinct CDR3 sequences, around 17% seen once. Antigen specificity for these receptors is unknown. Specimen: blood, either unsorted or a sorted T cell fraction (not recorded which). These receptors originate from a male donor with ankylosing spondylitis.

This clonotype appeared a few times. V gene TRBV20-1 combines with J gene TRBJ2-5, with TRBD2 identical over 8 bases. This CDR3 has 13 residues. Trimming took 6 bases from V and 4 from J; bases not matched to a gene: 7. Per germline, CDR1 DFQATT and CDR2 SNEGSKA (reference sequence). CDR3 sequence (DNA): TGCAGTGCCCGCCCCGGGGGGGTAGAGACCCAGTACTTC. Its protein is CSARPGGVETQYF.

This clonotype was picked up a small number of times. This chain connects TRBV7-2 to TRBJ2-1; D is undetermined. The CDR3 contains 14 residues. V was shortened by 5 bases and J by 8 bases, with 16 bases between the two germline ends. CDR1 SGHTA and CDR2 FQGNSA come from the germline V gene. The CDR3 coding sequence is TGTGCCAGCAGCGTCAACCTAGTAATCCATGAGCAGTTCTTC. It translates to CASSVNLVIHEQFF.

The rearrangement uses TRBV28 and TRBJ1-2, with a possible D match to TRBD1 (6 bases). Germline-derived CDR1 and CDR2 are MDHEN and SYDVKM. This CDR3 region has 14 residues. The germline V and J ends were trimmed by 2 bases and 0 bases, with 7 bases remaining between them. CDR3 sequence: CASSLRQANYGYTF. The DNA for the CDR3 is TGTGCCAGCAGTTTACGACAGGCTAACTATGGCTACACCTTC.

In its sample, this clonotype was seen a few times. An end of the junction does not agree with germline; a read error may underlie this. This chain connects TRBV5-1 to TRBJ2-2; D possibly corresponds to TRBD1 (6 bases). Per the germline V gene, CDR1 is SGHRS and CDR2 is YFSETQ. There are 14 residues in the CDR3. CDR3 coding DNA: TGTGCCAGCAGCTTAGCAGGGGCGACCGGGGAGCTGTTTTTT. As protein: CASSLAGATGELFF.

V and J are TRBV12-3 or TRBV12-4 and TRBJ1-5; D is undetermined. The germline V and J ends were trimmed by 3 bases and 3 bases, with 12 bases remaining between them. This CDR3 comprises 15 residues. The CDR3 region is CASSFGQLLNQPQHF. DNA of the CDR3: TGTGCCAGCAGTTTCGGGCAGCTGCTCAATCAGCCCCAGCATTTT.

This clonotype has a handful of counts. The CDR3 DNA sequence: TGTGCCAGCAGCTCAGGACTAGCGAGTCACGAGCAGTACTTC. It yields the protein CASSSGLASHEQYF. The chain couples TRBV7-2 to TRBJ2-7; 9 nucleotides agree with TRBD2. The CDR3 is made up of 14 amino acids. Germline assignment: CDR1 SGHTA and CDR2 FQGNSA. Trimming cost V 4 bases and J 5 bases; bases outside gene matches: 6.

The chain combines TRBV20-1 with TRBJ2-1; D is uncertain. V lost 6 bases and J 0 bases, leaving 6 bases between the germline ends. Germline CDR1 and CDR2: DFQATT and SNEGSKA (reference sequence). This CDR3 region has 12 residues. The CDR3 DNA sequence: TGCAGTGCGGCTAGCTCCTACAATGAGCAGTTCTTC. Translating gives CSAASSYNEQFF.

This clonotype was counted a few times. The rearrangement links TRBV20-1 to TRBJ2-3, with 10 bases lining up with TRBD1. The germline gives CDR1 DFQATT, CDR2 SNEGSKA (reference sequence). CDR3 size: 15 residues. With 6 bases clipped from V and 9 bases from J, the junction kept 15 bases outside the gene matches. CDR3 in DNA: TGCAGTGCGAACCTCCCGGGACAGGGGATGGGGACGCAGTATTTT. This translates into CSANLPGQGMGTQYF.

This chain links TRBV20-1 with TRBJ1-6; D is unclear. Germline CDR1 and CDR2: DFQATT and SNEGSKA (reference sequence). Trimming cost V 6 bases and J 7 bases, with 16 bases left between them. The CDR3 is made up of 14 amino acids. The CDR3 region is CSAAVGDWNSPLHF. For the CDR3, the DNA is TGCAGTGCCGCTGTCGGGGATTGGAATTCACCCCTCCACTTT.

The V gene is TRBV5-4, the J gene TRBJ2-3; D may be TRBD1 (7 bases). Trimming stripped 4 bases from V and 5 bases from J, with 17 bases between. The CDR3 totals 15 residues. CDR1 and CDR2 (germline): SGHNT, YYREEE (reference sequence). The CDR3 sequence: CASSTQGGFIDTQYF. CDR3 coding DNA: TGTGCCAGCAGCACCCAGGGGGGTTTCATAGATACGCAGTATTTT.

The gene calls are TRBV20-1 and TRBJ1-5; D is perhaps TRBD1 (6 bases). The V gene lost 5 bases and the J gene lost 6 bases, with 11 bases spanning the gap. CDR1 and CDR2 from the germline V gene are DFQATT and SNEGSKA (reference sequence). This CDR3 has 12 residues. For the CDR3, the DNA is TGCAGTGCTCAACAGGGCTTTCAGCCCCAGCATTTT. It encodes CSAQQGFQPQHF.

The rearrangement joins TRBV7-3 to TRBJ2-5; 13 bases fit TRBD2. V shed 5 bases, J shed 5 bases, and the junction held 5 bases outside the gene matches. The CDR3 extends over 15 amino acids. Germline-derived CDR1 and CDR2 are SGHTA and FQGTGA. The CDR3 sequence is CASSTSGGALETQYF. CDR3 nucleotide sequence: TGTGCCAGCAGCACTAGCGGGGGGGCTTTGGAGACCCAGTACTTC. Full variable domain (remainder filled in from reference TRBV7-3 and TRBJ2-5): GAGVSQTPSNKVTEKGKYVELRCDPISGHTALYWYRQSLGQGPEFLIYFQGTGAADDSGLPNDRFFAVRPEGSVSTLKIQRTERGDSAVYLCASSTSGGALETQYFGPGTRLLVL.

The chain employs TRBV19 and TRBJ2-2; a possible D gene is TRBD1 (5 bases). Germline CDR1 and CDR2: LNHDA and SQIVND (reference sequence). The CDR3 spans 15 residues. The ends were cut back, 3 bases at V and 2 bases at J, with 10 bases in the middle. The chain's CDR3 is CASSIDRINTGELFF. In nucleotides, the CDR3 is TGTGCCAGTAGTATTGACAGAATTAACACCGGGGAGCTGTTTTTT.

This clonotype was observed a handful of times. This chain links TRBV7-3 with TRBJ2-3; D call uncertain. CDR1 and CDR2 (germline): SGHTA, FQGTGA. The V and J ends lost 5 bases and 2 bases respectively, with 17 bases between them. CDR3 length: 16 residues. CDR3 sequence (DNA): TGTGCCAGCAGCCCCTCTATGCTTCAGAACACAGATACGCAGTATTTT. This translates into CASSPSMLQNTDTQYF.

This clonotype was seen a few times. The rearrangement uses TRBV7-8 and TRBJ2-1; D gene unclear. Germline assignment: CDR1 SGHVS and CDR2 FQNEAQ. V shed 1 base and J shed 0 bases, with 7 bases lying between them. This CDR3 has 15 residues. The CDR3: CASSLGPGSYNEQFF. In DNA, the CDR3 is TGTGCCAGCAGCTTAGGGCCCGGCTCCTACAATGAGCAGTTCTTC.

This clonotype appeared a few times. The rearrangement links TRBV7-9 to TRBJ2-7; no firm D call. Germline V gene data show CDR1 as SEHNR and CDR2 as FQNEAQ (reference sequence). CDR3 size: 13 residues. V was shortened by 4 bases and J by 3 bases, with 10 bases between the two germline ends. CDR3 bases: TGTGCCAGCAGCTCAACCGCGGACTACGAGCAGTACTTC. Protein sequence: CASSSTADYEQYF.

The V gene is TRBV7-3, the J gene TRBJ2-6; 9 nucleotides agree with TRBD1. The length of the CDR3 is 16 residues. The V gene's germline CDR1 is SGHTA and CDR2 FQGTGA. The ends lost 4 bases at V and 4 bases at J; junction bases unmatched: 5. The CDR3 loop is CASSYRDRDGANVLTF. The CDR3 nucleotides read TGTGCCAGCAGCTATAGGGACAGGGACGGGGCCAACGTCCTGACTTTC. Variable domain in full (rest from reference TRBV7-3 and TRBJ2-6): GAGVSQTPSNKVTEKGKYVELRCDPISGHTALYWYRQSLGQGPEFLIYFQGTGAADDSGLPNDRFFAVRPEGSVSTLKIQRTERGDSAVYLCASSYRDRDGANVLTFGAGSRLTVL.

The chain recombines TRBV5-1 with TRBJ2-3, with TRBD1 matching 9 bases. The length of the CDR3 is 15 residues. Trimming took 5 bases from V and 1 from J; bases not matched to a gene: 5. Per the germline V gene, CDR1 is SGHRS and CDR2 is YFSETQ. The CDR3 DNA reads as TGCGCCAGCAGGGTCCGGGACAGGGGCACAGATACGCAGTATTTT. Translation gives CASRVRDRGTDTQYF.

This chain joins TRBV20-1 and TRBJ1-2; perhaps TRBD1 as D (5 bases). The CDR3 runs 11 residues. Deletions cut 6 bases from V and 6 bases from J, with 11 bases between. Germline CDR1 and CDR2: DFQATT and SNEGSKA (reference sequence). The CDR3 loop reads CSARVTHGYTF. The DNA for the CDR3 is TGCAGTGCCAGGGTGACTCATGGCTACACCTTC.

This clonotype was picked up a small number of times. The rearrangement uses TRBV28 and TRBJ2-7; the match to TRBD2 covers 10 bases. CDR3 length equals 16 residues. Per germline, CDR1 MDHEN and CDR2 SYDVKM. V dropped 5 bases and J dropped 0; count of bases not matched to a gene: 7. The DNA of the CDR3 is TGTGCCAGCAGTCCGCGGACTAGCGGACTCTCCTACGAGCAGTACTTC. The encoded protein is CASSPRTSGLSYEQYF.

Here the CDR3 reads CASSQLQDLANVLTF. The CDR3 bases are TGTGCCAGCAGCCAGCTACAGGATCTAGCCAACGTCCTGACTTTC. The gene calls are TRBV12-3 or TRBV12-4 and TRBJ2-6; possible D gene TRBD1, 5 bases. The V end was cut by 6 bases, the J end by 7 bases, with 16 bases between. This CDR3 has 15 residues.

The DNA for the CDR3 is TGTGCCAGCAGCTTAACGGGCGAGGGGCCCACAGATACGCAGTATTTT. Translating it yields CASSLTGEGPTDTQYF. V is TRBV7-3 and J is TRBJ2-3; D is possibly TRBD1 or TRBD2 (5 bases each). CDR1 and CDR2 from the germline V gene are SGHTA and FQGTGA. V lost 0 bases and J 2 bases, leaving 12 bases between the germline ends. There are 16 residues in the CDR3.

The chain is built from TRBV18 and TRBJ1-5; 7 bases align to TRBD1. The CDR3 length is 13 residues. Germline V gene lookup returns CDR1 KGHSH and CDR2 LQKENI. The V and J ends lost 6 bases and 7 bases, in that order; junction bases with no gene match: 6. The CDR3 nucleotides read TGTGCCAGCTCCCCCAAACAGGGGCAGCCCCAGCATTTT. This encodes CASSPKQGQPQHF.

The J gene is TRBJ2-5, the V gene TRBV7-3; 9 positions agree with TRBD2. Germline trimming cut 5 bases from V and 2 bases from J; bases unmatched to any gene: 6. CDR1 is SGHTA and CDR2 is FQGTGA in the germline V gene. This CDR3 is 15 amino acids long. As DNA, the CDR3 is TGTGCCAGCAGCCACAGCGGGGGGATGCAAGAGACCCAGTACTTC. It is translated as CASSHSGGMQETQYF. Drawing the rest from reference TRBV7-3 and TRBJ2-5, the complete variable domain is GAGVSQTPSNKVTEKGKYVELRCDPISGHTALYWYRQSLGQGPEFLIYFQGTGAADDSGLPNDRFFAVRPEGSVSTLKIQRTERGDSAVYLCASSHSGGMQETQYFGPGTRLLVL.

The chain is built from TRBV24-1 and TRBJ2-7, with D hard to call. Trimming stripped 0 bases from V and 6 bases from J, with 8 bases between. Germline lookup yields CDR1 KGHDR and CDR2 SFDVKD. The CDR3 length is 13 residues. The CDR3 region has the DNA TGTGCCACCAGTGATTTGCCCGGCGGCGAGCAGTACTTC. Its translation: CATSDLPGGEQYF.

This clonotype came up a few times. The rearrangement joins TRBV7-3 to TRBJ1-6, with unresolved D. Germline CDR1 and CDR2: SGHTA and FQGTGA. There are 14 residues in the CDR3. Trimming took off 1 base at V and 7 bases at J, with 8 bases between the two ends. For the CDR3, the DNA is TGTGCCAGCAGCTTAAACAGTCCCAATTCACCCCTCCACTTT. Amino acids: CASSLNSPNSPLHF. Together with reference TRBV7-3 and TRBJ1-6, the CDR3 gives the full variable domain: GAGVSQTPSNKVTEKGKYVELRCDPISGHTALYWYRQSLGQGPEFLIYFQGTGAADDSGLPNDRFFAVRPEGSVSTLKIQRTERGDSAVYLCASSLNSPNSPLHFGNGTRLTVT.

The chain combines TRBV12-3 or TRBV12-4 with TRBJ1-3; a possible D gene is TRBD1 (5 bases). CDR3 length: 15 residues. Trimming took off 4 bases at V and 2 bases at J, with 12 bases between the two ends. Here the CDR3 DNA reads TGTGCCAGCAGTTCAGGGACTGGCCCTGGAAACACCATATATTTT. Amino acids: CASSSGTGPGNTIYF.

The chain employs TRBV20-1 and TRBJ2-3, with a possible D match to TRBD2 (6 bases). CDR1 DFQATT and CDR2 SNEGSKA come from the germline V gene (reference sequence). Deletions cut 4 bases from V and 5 bases from J, with 16 bases between. The CDR3 runs 14 residues. The CDR3 here is CSAISGSVGDTQYF. The CDR3 DNA reads TGCAGTGCTATCAGCGGGTCAGTAGGAGATACGCAGTATTTT.

The chain couples TRBV6-5 to TRBJ2-1; 11 bases are a match to TRBD2. Trimming removed 0 bases from V and 3 bases from J; junction bases left unmatched: 4. The CDR3 length is 17 residues. In germline, CDR1 is MNHEY, CDR2 SVGAGI. DNA of the CDR3: TGTGCCAGCAGTTACTCGGCGGGACTAGCGGTCTACAATGAGCAGTTCTTC. Encoded protein: CASSYSAGLAVYNEQFF.

This clonotype showed up just a few times. The J gene is TRBJ2-7, the V gene TRBV16; 7 nucleotides line up with TRBD1. Germline CDR1 is KGHSY and CDR2 is FQNENV. V shed 5 bases and J 0 bases; nucleotides not matched to a gene: 4. This CDR3 has 14 residues. CDR3 sequence: CASSSGQSSYEQYF. In nucleotides, the CDR3 is TGTGCCAGCAGCTCGGGACAGAGCTCCTACGAGCAGTACTTC.